This T cell receptor (beta chain) was observed in a study of blood T cell repertoires in COVID-19. Study-level information: Sample material is recorded as cDNA or gDNA derived from T cells, B-cell-depleted T cells, or PBMCs.

The method was immunoSEQ multiplex PCR; TCRdb's version includes in-frame clones alone and lacks a portion of them. The sample consists of around 380,000 clones, more than 75% of them appearing once. Trimming cost V 9 bases and J 5 bases; bases outside gene matches: 20. This CDR3 has 17 amino acids. Germline CDR1 reads KGHDR; CDR2 reads SFDVKD. The receptor was derived from a human donor with acute or convalescent COVID-19. The donor label of this sample is uncertain. V and J are TRBV24-1 and TRBJ1-2, with 7 nucleotides matching TRBD1. The sample comprised peripheral blood. For the CDR3, the DNA is TGTGCCACCCCGTTTGACAGGGTTCTCTTCCCGGGGTATGGCTACACCTTC. Translated, it gives CATPFDRVLFPGYGYTF.